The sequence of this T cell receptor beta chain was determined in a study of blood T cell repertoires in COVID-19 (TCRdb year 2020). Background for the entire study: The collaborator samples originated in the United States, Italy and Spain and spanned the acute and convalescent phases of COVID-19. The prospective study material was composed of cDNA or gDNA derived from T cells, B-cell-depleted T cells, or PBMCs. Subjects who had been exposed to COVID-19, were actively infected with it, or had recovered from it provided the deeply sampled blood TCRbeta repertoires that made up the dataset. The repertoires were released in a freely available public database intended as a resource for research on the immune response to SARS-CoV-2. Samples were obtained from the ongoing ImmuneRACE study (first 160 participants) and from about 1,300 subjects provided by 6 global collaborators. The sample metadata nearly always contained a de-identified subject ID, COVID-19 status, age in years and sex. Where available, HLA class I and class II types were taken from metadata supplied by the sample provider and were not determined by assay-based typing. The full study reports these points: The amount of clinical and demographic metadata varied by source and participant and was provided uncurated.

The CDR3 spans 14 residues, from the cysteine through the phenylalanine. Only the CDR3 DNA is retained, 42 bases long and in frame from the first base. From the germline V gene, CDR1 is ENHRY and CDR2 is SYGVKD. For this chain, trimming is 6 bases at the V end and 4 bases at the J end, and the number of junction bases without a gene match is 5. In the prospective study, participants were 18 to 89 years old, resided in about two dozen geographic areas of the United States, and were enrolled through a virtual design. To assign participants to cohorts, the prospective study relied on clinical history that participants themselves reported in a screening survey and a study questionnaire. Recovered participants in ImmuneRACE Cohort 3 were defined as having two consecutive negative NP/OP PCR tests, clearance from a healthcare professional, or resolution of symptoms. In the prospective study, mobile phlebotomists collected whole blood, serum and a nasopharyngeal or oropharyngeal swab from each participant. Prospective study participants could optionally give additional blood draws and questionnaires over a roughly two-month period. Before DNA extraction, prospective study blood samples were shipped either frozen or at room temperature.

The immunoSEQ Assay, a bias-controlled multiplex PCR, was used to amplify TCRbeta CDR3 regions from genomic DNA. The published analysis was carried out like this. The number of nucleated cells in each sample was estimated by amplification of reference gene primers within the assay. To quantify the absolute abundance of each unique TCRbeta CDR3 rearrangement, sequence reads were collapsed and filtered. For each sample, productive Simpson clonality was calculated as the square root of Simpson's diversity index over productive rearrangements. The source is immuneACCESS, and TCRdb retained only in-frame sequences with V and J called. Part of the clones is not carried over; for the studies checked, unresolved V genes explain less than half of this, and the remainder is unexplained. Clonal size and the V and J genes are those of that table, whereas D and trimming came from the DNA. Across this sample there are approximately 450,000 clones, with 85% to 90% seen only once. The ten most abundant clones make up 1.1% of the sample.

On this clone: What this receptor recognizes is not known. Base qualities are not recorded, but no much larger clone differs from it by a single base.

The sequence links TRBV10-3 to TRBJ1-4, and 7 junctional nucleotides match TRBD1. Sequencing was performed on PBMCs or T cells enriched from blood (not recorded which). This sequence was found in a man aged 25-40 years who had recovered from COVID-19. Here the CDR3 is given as CAISTGTDNEKLFF. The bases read TGTGCCATCAGCACCGGGACAGATAATGAAAAACTGTTTTTT.